The TCR beta chain under discussion was sequenced for a study of T cells after yellow fever vaccination. In regard to this clonotype: The antigen remains undetermined.

The CDR3 is made up of 14 amino acids. V was trimmed by 0 bases and J by 7 bases, leaving 13 bases between them. Germline values: CDR1 DFQATT, CDR2 SNEGSKA (reference sequence). Findings and limits, study-wide: Primary-vaccination clones mostly resurfaced post-booster (nearly 97% CD4, under 90% CD8).

Via MiXCR, TCRdb re-called the 5' RACE reads, giving one row per CDR3 protein. The profile shows hundreds of thousands of distinct CDR3 sequences, around 12% of them singletons. The TCR was taken from a man younger than 45 who received the YFV17D yellow fever vaccine. V usage is TRBV20-1 and J usage is TRBJ1-5; tentative D call: TRBD1 (6 bases). The input for sequencing was PBMCs, taken on the day of the yellow fever booster vaccination. The CDR3 region is CSARERGAHQPQHF. In nucleotides, the CDR3 is TGCAGTGCTAGAGAGCGGGGGGCGCACCAGCCCCAGCATTTT.